These 4 T cell receptor beta chains share one sample of origin, sequenced in a study of blood T cell repertoires in COVID-19. The method was immunoSEQ multiplex PCR; TCRdb's version includes in-frame clones alone and lacks a portion of them. The profile covers 95,000 to 110,000 clones, with around 86% appearing a single time and roughly 15% taken by the ten largest. Sample: peripheral blood. These receptors were collected from a man aged 50 to 60 with acute or convalescent COVID-19.

V gene TRBV5-3 combines with J gene TRBJ2-5; 8 nucleotides line up with TRBD1. TRBV5-3 qualifies as an ORF whose function is uncertain. V shed 0 bases, J shed 3 bases, and the junction held 19 bases outside the gene matches. CDR3 length: 20 residues. CDR3 bases: TGTGCCAGAAGCTTGGCCTCGTCCATCTTGGACAGGGCTCGGGAAGAGACCCAGTACTTC. Protein sequence: CARSLASSILDRAREETQYF.

This sequence joins TRBV11-3 and TRBJ1-4; TRBD1 matches at 7 bases. V was clipped by 1 base and J by 3 bases; unmatched bases: 8. Germline V gene sequence: CDR1 SGHNT, CDR2 YENEEA. This CDR3 spans 17 amino acids. CDR3 in amino acids: CASSLVRRGGSNEKLFF. The DNA for the CDR3 is TGTGCCAGCAGCTTAGTCCGTAGAGGGGGCTCTAATGAAAAACTGTTTTTT.

This clone was recorded once. V is TRBV27 and J is TRBJ1-6, with D tentatively TRBD1 (6 bases). CDR3 length: 13 amino acids. Trimming cost V 3 bases and J 7 bases, with 7 bases left between them. The V gene's germline CDR1 is MNHEY and CDR2 SMNVEV (reference sequence). The CDR3, as DNA: TGTGCCAGCAGTTTCCAGGGGAATTCACCCCTCCACTTT. It encodes CASSFQGNSPLHF.

The V and J genes are TRBV11-3 and TRBJ2-5, with 7 bases matching TRBD1. The CDR3 has 16 residues. V shed 5 bases and J 3 bases; nucleotides not matched to a gene: 12. The germline gives CDR1 SGHNT, CDR2 YENEEA. The CDR3 is CASSRRNSGTEETQYF. In DNA, the CDR3 is TGTGCCAGCAGCCGAAGAAATTCCGGGACAGAAGAGACCCAGTACTTC. Together with reference TRBV11-3 and TRBJ2-5, the CDR3 gives the full variable domain: EAGVVQSPRYKIIEKKQPVAFWCNPISGHNTLYWYLQNLGQGPELLIRYENEEAVDDSQLPKDRFSAERLKGVDSTLKIQPAELGDSAVYLCASSRRNSGTEETQYFGPGTRLLVL.